The 8 T cell receptor beta chains presented below share a single source sample, sequenced in a study of shared clonotypes between healthy human individuals. Method: immunoSEQ multiplex PCR; TCRdb's copy keeps in-frame clones and lacks some. The table includes about 600,000 clones, roughly 97% detected once. The sequencing sample was made of naive CD4+ T cells sorted from blood. Subset reported: CD45RA+ positively selected. Receptors were obtained from a woman in her 30s in good health.

The V call is TRBV19, the J call TRBJ1-1; the D is unclear. Germline V lookup: CDR1 LNHDA, CDR2 SQIVND (reference sequence). Trimming left V 3 bases short and J 6 bases short, with 11 bases between. This CDR3 has 13 residues. CDR3 sequence: CASSIMLDAEAFF. DNA for the CDR3: TGTGCCAGTAGTATTATGTTGGACGCTGAAGCTTTCTTT.

The chain uses TRBV19 and TRBJ2-7; D gene ambiguous. V was clipped by 2 bases and J by 3 bases, with 11 bases between them. This CDR3 comprises 14 residues. The germline CDR1 and CDR2 sequences are LNHDA and SQIVND (reference sequence). The CDR3 here is CASSIQTNYYEQYF. For the CDR3, the DNA is TGTGCCAGTAGTATACAAACTAACTACTACGAGCAGTACTTC. Variable domain in full (rest from reference TRBV19 and TRBJ2-7): DGGITQSPKYLFRKEGQNVTLSCEQNLNHDAMYWYRQDPGQGLRLIYYSQIVNDFQKGDIAEGYSVSREKKESFPLTVTSAQKNPTAFYLCASSIQTNYYEQYFGPGTRLTVT.

The chain has TRBV19 and TRBJ2-5; D unresolved. V shed 4 bases and J shed 1 base, with 7 bases lying between them. Looked up from germline, CDR1 is LNHDA and CDR2 is SQIVND (reference sequence). The CDR3 loop spans 13 amino acids. In DNA, the CDR3 is TGTGCCAGTAGTAAGGTTTCCCAAGAGACCCAGTACTTC. It codes for CASSKVSQETQYF. Using reference TRBV19 and TRBJ2-5 for the parts outside the CDR3, the full variable domain is DGGITQSPKYLFRKEGQNVTLSCEQNLNHDAMYWYRQDPGQGLRLIYYSQIVNDFQKGDIAEGYSVSREKKESFPLTVTSAQKNPTAFYLCASSKVSQETQYFGPGTRLLVL.

V is TRBV6-1 and J is TRBJ2-2, with 7 bases aligning to TRBD2. J was trimmed by 1 base and V by 2 bases; bases with no gene match: 4. CDR3 size: 16 residues. Germline V gene data show CDR1 as MNHNS and CDR2 as SASEGT. The CDR3 is CASSERASGNTGELFF. CDR3 sequence (DNA): TGTGCCAGCAGTGAAAGGGCTAGCGGGAACACCGGGGAGCTGTTTTTT.

The chain recombines TRBV18 with TRBJ1-1; the D is unclear. V was cut by 3 bases and J by 0 bases, with 11 bases left in between. Germline V gene lookup returns CDR1 KGHSH and CDR2 LQKENI. The CDR3 loop spans 15 amino acids. The CDR3 here is CASSPFDNLNTEAFF. CDR3 sequence (DNA): TGTGCCAGCTCACCTTTCGACAACTTGAACACTGAAGCTTTCTTT.

Of note for this clone: This same CDR3 is encoded by further DNA sequences in the sample. The chain combines TRBV5-1 with TRBJ2-5, with D perhaps assigned TRBD1 or TRBD2 (5 bases each). The CDR3 sequence is 13 residues long. V lost 1 base to trimming and J lost 3 bases, with 7 bases between them. Germline V CDR1 and CDR2: SGHRS, YFSETQ. The CDR3 DNA reads TGCGCCAGCAGCTTGAGAGGGGAAGAGACCCAGTACTTC. This sequence encodes CASSLRGEETQYF.

The chain carries TRBV5-1 and TRBJ2-1; maybe TRBD2 (5 bases). Germline V CDR1 and CDR2: SGHRS, YFSETQ. Trimming took 4 bases from V and 3 from J, leaving 8 bases between them. The CDR3 is 13 residues long. The CDR3 region has the DNA TGCGCCAGCAGCGTCGGGAACTACAATGAGCAGTTCTTC. Amino acid sequence: CASSVGNYNEQFF.

The V gene is TRBV7-9, the J gene TRBJ2-5; weak D call: TRBD2 (5 bases). Per germline, CDR1 SEHNR and CDR2 FQNEAQ (reference sequence). V gave up 8 bases and J gave up 11 bases, with 27 bases separating them. The CDR3 spans 15 residues. CDR3 coding DNA: TGTGCCAGCCAGATCGGTTCTAGCTCGATTGGGGAGCAGTACTTC. Its translation is CASQIGSSSIGEQYF.